The 9 T cell receptor beta chains listed next were all sequenced from one sample in a study of T cells in Graves' hyperthyroidism and ophthalmopathy. RNA transcripts served as the template for amplifying TCR beta CDR3 regions. A set of HTBI primers served as the primers for a first-round RT-PCR of the TCR CDR3. TCRdb re-analysed the multiplex PCR reads in MiXCR, keeping a single row per CDR3 protein. The top ten clones hold over 35% of a sample with more than 300,000 distinct CDR3 sequences, 15% to 20% of them seen once. The sample comprised blood. These receptors were taken from a man aged 18 to 35 with Graves' ophthalmopathy.

This clonotype appeared many times. V is TRBV7-9 and J is TRBJ1-2; 8 bases are shared with TRBD1. The ends lost 2 bases at V and 4 bases at J; junction bases unmatched: 3. Germline V gene sequence: CDR1 SEHNR, CDR2 FQNEAQ (reference sequence). The CDR3 contains 14 residues. CDR3 bases: TGTGCCAGCAGCTTATGGACAGGGAGCTATGGCTACACCTTC. This gives the protein CASSLWTGSYGYTF.

This clonotype was seen many times. This chain links TRBV5-1 with TRBJ2-1, with a possible D match to TRBD1 (6 bases). Germline values: CDR1 SGHRS, CDR2 YFSETQ. V lost 3 bases to trimming and J lost 3 bases, with 13 bases between them. The CDR3 sequence is 15 residues long. CDR3 in amino acids: CASSSGHILYNEQFF. In nucleotides, the CDR3 is TGCGCCAGCAGCTCGGGACACATTCTCTACAATGAGCAGTTCTTC.

This clonotype was picked up one time. This sequence may be a read error, since a much larger clone differs from it by one base. J is TRBJ2-7 and V is TRBV7-9; D is undetermined. V was pared by 7 bases and J by 2 bases, with 15 bases between. This CDR3 contains 14 residues. CDR1 and CDR2 (germline): SEHNR, FQNEAQ (reference sequence). The CDR3 loop is CASTEDSAPYEQYF. The CDR3 DNA sequence: TGTGCCAGCACTGAAGACTCCGCTCCCTACGAGCAGTACTTC.

The V and J genes are TRBV3-1 and TRBJ1-6, with D uncertain. With 2 bases removed from V and 4 bases from J, the gap between germline ends came to 6 bases. This CDR3 is built from 14 residues. The germline V gene encodes CDR1 LGHDT and CDR2 YNNKEL (reference sequence). DNA of the CDR3: TGTGCCAGCAGCCAATCCCTTTATAATTCACCCCTCCACTTT. Encoded protein: CASSQSLYNSPLHF.

Turning to this clonotype: A much larger clone differs by one base, so this may be a read error. The rearrangement joins TRBV3-1 to TRBJ1-1; D might be TRBD1 (6 bases). V was cut by 6 bases and J by 6 bases, with 20 bases left in between. The CDR3 is 15 amino acids. In germline, CDR1 is LGHDT, CDR2 YNNKEL (reference sequence). The CDR3, as DNA: TGTGCCAGCAGTTACGCGGGGGGGCGCGACCCTGAAGCTTTCTTT. It yields the protein CASSYAGGRDPEAFF.

In its sample, this clonotype was seen many times. The V gene is TRBV28, the J gene TRBJ2-7; the match to TRBD1 covers 8 bases. The junction had 12 bases not matched to a gene; V was cut back by 6 bases and J by 5 bases. This CDR3 is 15 amino acids long. The V gene's germline CDR1 is MDHEN and CDR2 SYDVKM. DNA for the CDR3: TGTGCCAGCAGCCGAATCTCGGACAGGGCCAACGAGCAGTACTTC. Protein sequence: CASSRISDRANEQYF.

This rearrangement joins TRBV6-1 to TRBJ2-1; D unclear. The germline V gene has CDR1 MNHNS and CDR2 SASEGT. Trimming cost V 5 bases and J 7 bases, with 9 bases left between them. The CDR3 has 12 amino acids. Written as DNA, the CDR3 is TGTGCCAGCAGTTCGTACACAAATGAGCAGTTCTTC. Translating gives CASSSYTNEQFF.

The chain combines TRBV7-6 with TRBJ1-4, with a possible D match to TRBD1 (6 bases). Looked up from germline, CDR1 is SGHVS and CDR2 is FNYEAQ. V dropped 5 bases and J dropped 3 bases, with 19 bases sitting between them. This CDR3 is 17 amino acids long. CDR3 sequence: CASSTFRGRQANEKLFF. The CDR3 DNA is TGTGCCAGCAGCACTTTTAGGGGGAGGCAGGCTAATGAAAAACTGTTTTTT.

J is TRBJ2-7 and V is TRBV6-1; D may be TRBD2 (5 bases). Germline CDR1 MNHNS, CDR2 SASEGT. This CDR3 is built from 14 residues. Trimming left V 3 bases short and J 2 bases short, with 11 bases between. The CDR3 loop reads CASSEWRGPYEQYF. The CDR3 DNA follows: TGTGCCAGCAGTGAGTGGAGAGGGCCCTACGAGCAGTACTTC.